Presented here are 12 T cell receptor beta chains from one specimen sequenced in a study of T cell clusters in autoimmune cytopenias. TRB amplification used around 270 ng of peripheral blood genomic DNA. TRB was amplified by touch-down multiplex PCR, primer pools A and B combined. TCRdb reanalyzed the multiplex PCR reads, giving one entry per CDR3 protein sequence and no DNA. The sample data list over 2,500 distinct CDR3 sequences. Material: peripheral blood. These receptors all stem from a human donor with an autoimmune cytopenia or autoimmune hepatitis (not recorded which).

The chain joins TRBV4-1 to TRBJ1-5. The CDR3 is made up of 13 amino acids. Germline CDR1 is MGHRA and CDR2 is YSYEKL. This CDR3 reads CASSYSRDQPQHF.

The gene calls are TRBV7-3 and TRBJ2-1; TCRdb returns TRBD1, unconfirmable since there is no DNA. The CDR3 runs 18 residues. Germline loops: CDR1 SGHTA, CDR2 FQGTGA. The CDR3: CASSLRGSGQGPYNEQFF.

The gene calls are TRBV7-2 and TRBJ1-3; TCRdb's D call, TRBD1, is unchecked because there is no DNA. This CDR3 region has 14 residues. Germline CDR1 reads SGHTA; CDR2 reads FQGNSA. CDR3 protein: CASSPPGSGNTIYF. The full variable domain, in which reference TRBV7-2 and TRBJ1-3 provide the parts outside the CDR3, is GAGVSQSPSNKVTEKGKDVELRCDPISGHTALYWYRQSLGQGLEFLIYFQGNSAPDKSGLPSDRFSAERTGGSVSTLTIQRTQQEDSAVYLCASSPPGSGNTIYFGEGSWLTVV.

Considering frequency, this clonotype is medium-sized. The genes are TRBV19 and TRBJ2-1; no DNA is available, so the TRBD1 call from TCRdb remains unchecked. CDR1 LNHDA and CDR2 SQIVND come from the germline V gene (reference sequence). The CDR3 has 15 residues. This CDR3 is CASKGWGAGYNEQFF.

The V gene is TRBV5-6, the J gene TRBJ1-4. This CDR3 spans 16 amino acids. Per the germline V gene, CDR1 is SGHDT and CDR2 is YYEEEE. The CDR3 here is CASSYRRGATNEKLFF.

The chain joins TRBV4-2 to TRBJ2-7; without DNA, the TCRdb call of TRBD1 cannot be checked. The CDR3 loop spans 17 amino acids. The germline gives CDR1 LGHNA, CDR2 YNFKEQ. The CDR3 region is CASSQTLYGTGADEQYF.

Its frequency marks this clonotype as medium-sized. This chain joins TRBV6-5 and TRBJ1-3. This CDR3 comprises 16 residues. The germline gives CDR1 MNHEY, CDR2 SVGAGI. The CDR3 loop is CASSYSRVFSGNTIYF.

The chain uses TRBV12-3 or TRBV12-4 and TRBJ2-1; TCRdb's D gene call, TRBD2, goes unchecked for lack of DNA. This CDR3 spans 15 amino acids. CDR3 loop: CASRPQRGVLDEQFF.

This chain connects TRBV29-1 to TRBJ1-1. CDR1 is SQVTM, CDR2 ANQGSEA, per germline. The CDR3 consists of 11 residues. CDR3: CSGDKNTEAFF.

This clonotype ranks as medium-sized in terms of frequency. The chain carries TRBV6-5 and TRBJ1-5; the TCRdb D gene call, TRBD1, has no DNA to confirm it. The CDR3 covers 15 residues. Germline V CDR1 and CDR2: MNHEY, SVGAGI. The CDR3: CASRTDRGQDQPQHF.

This clonotype is identified as medium-sized from frequency. The genes are TRBV6-2 or TRBV6-3 and TRBJ2-1. From germline, CDR1 is MNHEY and CDR2 SVGEGT. There are 16 residues in the CDR3. The CDR3 sequence is CASSYLTFGSYNEQFF.

Measured by frequency, this clonotype is large. The rearrangement uses TRBV29-1 and TRBJ2-2; TCRdb returns TRBD1, unconfirmable since there is no DNA. The CDR3 extends over 15 amino acids. The germline gives CDR1 SQVTM, CDR2 ANQGSEA. The CDR3 loop reads CSVTSDRAGTGELFF.